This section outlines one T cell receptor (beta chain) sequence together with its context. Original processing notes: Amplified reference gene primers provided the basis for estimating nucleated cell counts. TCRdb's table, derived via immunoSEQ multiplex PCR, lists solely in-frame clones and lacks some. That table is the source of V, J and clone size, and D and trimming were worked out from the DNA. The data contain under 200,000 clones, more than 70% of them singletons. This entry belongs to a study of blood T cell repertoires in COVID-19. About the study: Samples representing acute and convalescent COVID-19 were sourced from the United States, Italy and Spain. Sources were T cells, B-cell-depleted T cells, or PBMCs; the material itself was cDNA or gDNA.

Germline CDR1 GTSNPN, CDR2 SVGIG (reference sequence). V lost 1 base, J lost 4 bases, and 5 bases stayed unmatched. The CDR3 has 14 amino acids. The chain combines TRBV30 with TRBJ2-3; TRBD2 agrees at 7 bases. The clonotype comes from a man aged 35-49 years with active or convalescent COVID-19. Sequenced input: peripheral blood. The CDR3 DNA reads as TGTGCCTGGAGTGATGGGAGGGTTCCAGATACGCAGTATTTT. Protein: CAWSDGRVPDTQYF.